The 29 T cell receptor beta chains below were found in one sample sequenced in a study of CD8+ T cells in alopecia areata. cDNA prepared by RNA extraction and subsequent reverse transcription served as the template for sequencing. The assay was immunoSEQ multiplex PCR, and TCRdb's table has in-frame clones only and misses some. The table lists approximately 89,000 clones, nearly 45% of them singletons. The sample taken for sequencing was CD4+ T cells sorted from blood. These receptors originate from a human donor with alopecia areata.

The rearrangement joins TRBV9 to TRBJ2-5, with D tentatively TRBD1 (6 bases). V shed 0 bases and J shed 2 bases, with 14 bases lying between them. CDR3 size: 16 residues. Germline CDR1 SGDLS, CDR2 YYNGEE. The CDR3 reads CASSVEGTQTQETQYF. As DNA, the CDR3 is TGTGCCAGCAGCGTAGAAGGGACACAGACACAAGAGACCCAGTACTTC.

Points on this clone: Other DNA sequences in this sample translate to the same CDR3. This chain links TRBV20-1 with TRBJ2-5; D is unresolved. Looked up from germline, CDR1 is DFQATT and CDR2 is SNEGSKA (reference sequence). V was shortened by 0 bases and J by 5 bases, with 4 bases between the two germline ends. The CDR3 spans 11 residues. The CDR3 DNA reads TGCAGTGCTAGAGATCGGGAGACCCAGTACTTC. This sequence encodes CSARDRETQYF.

V usage is TRBV28 and J usage is TRBJ2-5; D assignment may be TRBD1 or TRBD2 (5 bases each). Germline lookup yields CDR1 MDHEN and CDR2 SYDVKM. Trimming took 5 bases from V and 5 from J, leaving 15 bases between them. This CDR3 comprises 14 residues. CDR3: CASSPKRGWETQYF. DNA for the CDR3: TGTGCCAGCAGTCCGAAGAGGGGATGGGAGACCCAGTACTTC.

This clone was detected only a few times. The chain links TRBV29-1 to TRBJ2-3; D is undetermined. The CDR3 runs to 15 residues. V lost 4 bases and J 2 bases, leaving 16 bases between the germline ends. Germline V CDR1 and CDR2: SQVTM, ANQGSEA. CDR3 nucleotides: TGCAGCGTTGTTGAAGTGCTTAAAATCACAGATACGCAGTATTTT. The encoded protein is CSVVEVLKITDTQYF.

This clone was recorded only once. The rearrangement uses TRBV30 and TRBJ2-1, with 13 bases lining up with TRBD2. Germline CDR1 reads GTSNPN; CDR2 reads SVGIG (reference sequence). The CDR3 has 15 amino acids. J was trimmed by 6 bases and V by 3 bases; bases with no gene match: 5. The CDR3 nucleotides read TGTGCCTGGAGGACTAGCGGGAGGTCTGTCAATGAGCAGTTCTTC. Protein: CAWRTSGRSVNEQFF.

This chain links TRBV11-2 with TRBJ2-2; D call uncertain. V lost 5 bases and J lost 4, with 2 bases in between. Per the germline V gene, CDR1 is SGHAT and CDR2 is FQNNGV. There are 11 residues in the CDR3. CDR3 loop: CASSTTGELFF. CDR3 sequence (DNA): TGTGCCAGCAGCACCACCGGGGAGCTGTTTTTT.

The chain carries TRBV28 and TRBJ2-5; 7 positions match TRBD2. V gave up 3 bases and J gave up 5 bases; unmatched junction bases: 3. This CDR3 is 13 amino acids long. Germline assignment: CDR1 MDHEN and CDR2 SYDVKM. The CDR3 region is CASSFAGVETQYF. The CDR3 coding sequence is TGTGCCAGCAGTTTCGCGGGGGTTGAGACCCAGTACTTC.

This clone has only a few counts. The V call is TRBV19, the J call TRBJ2-5; D remains ambiguous. V lost 6 bases to trimming and J lost 3 bases, with 11 bases between them. Looked up from germline, CDR1 is LNHDA and CDR2 is SQIVND (reference sequence). This CDR3 has 13 amino acids. The CDR3 DNA follows: TGTGCCAGTAGGGCCGACACGGAAGAGACCCAGTACTTC. This translates into CASRADTEETQYF.

The CDR3 bases are TGCGCCAGCAGCTCGGTAGATACGCAGTATTTT. This gives the protein CASSSVDTQYF. This rearrangement joins TRBV5-1 to TRBJ2-3, with D uncertain. The V end was cut by 3 bases, the J end by 5 bases, with 4 bases between. The germline CDR1 and CDR2 sequences are SGHRS and YFSETQ. The CDR3 contains 11 residues.

The gene calls are TRBV29-1 and TRBJ2-7; 7 nucleotides align to TRBD1. The ends lost 6 bases at V and 1 base at J; junction bases unmatched: 3. CDR1 and CDR2 from the germline V gene are SQVTM and ANQGSEA. This CDR3 spans 12 amino acids. DNA of the CDR3: TGCAGCGTCGGGACAGTTTCCTACGAGCAGTACTTC. Its translation is CSVGTVSYEQYF.

This sequence joins TRBV7-2 and TRBJ2-7; 9 bases line up with TRBD2. The germline V gene encodes CDR1 SGHTA and CDR2 FQGNSA. The trim removed 1 base at V and 1 base at J, leaving 5 bases unmatched. This CDR3 contains 16 residues. In DNA form, the CDR3 reads TGTGCCAGCAGCTTAGATGGGACTAGCTGGTCCTACGAGCAGTACTTC. Protein product: CASSLDGTSWSYEQYF.

A few counts support this clone. The V call is TRBV29-1, the J call TRBJ2-1, with TRBD1 identical over 7 bases. CDR1 is SQVTM and CDR2 is ANQGSEA in the germline V gene. The length of the CDR3 is 15 residues. V was pared by 1 base and J by 5 bases, with 8 bases of the junction left unmatched. CDR3 residues: CSVEGSGGRNNEQFF. The CDR3 bases are TGCAGCGTTGAAGGTTCAGGGGGAAGGAACAATGAGCAGTTCTTC.

In regard to this clone: This same CDR3 is encoded by further DNA sequences in the sample. The chain combines TRBV29-1 with TRBJ2-2; D call uncertain. V was clipped by 2 bases and J by 8 bases, with 6 bases between them. Germline CDR1 is SQVTM and CDR2 is ANQGSEA. The CDR3 is 11 amino acids. Here the CDR3 reads CSVERAGELFF. The CDR3 region has the DNA TGCAGCGTTGAACGGGCTGGGGAGCTGTTTTTT.

CDR3 protein: CSARVSEQYF. The CDR3 DNA sequence: TGCAGCGCTCGGGTGAGCGAGCAGTACTTC. The genes are TRBV29-1 and TRBJ2-7; D gene ambiguous. V lost 7 bases, J lost 6 bases, and 10 bases lay in between. This CDR3 comprises 10 residues. Germline loops: CDR1 SQVTM, CDR2 ANQGSEA.

To note about this clone: The junction and the germline gene differ at one end; a read error may be behind it. The rearrangement links TRBV5-1 to TRBJ2-5; 7 bases are shared with TRBD2. Germline CDR1 SGHRS, CDR2 YFSETQ. There are 13 residues in the CDR3. The DNA for the CDR3 is TGCGCCAGCAGTTTGGTAGCGGGAGAGACCCAGTACTTC. Its translation: CASSLVAGETQYF.

This chain links TRBV9 with TRBJ2-5, with D tentatively TRBD2 (6 bases). The germline gives CDR1 SGDLS, CDR2 YYNGEE. The CDR3 runs to 14 residues. V lost 0 bases, J lost 0 bases, and 6 bases lay in between. The CDR3 sequence is CASSVGLDQETQYF. For the CDR3, the DNA is TGTGCCAGCAGCGTAGGACTAGACCAAGAGACCCAGTACTTC.

This clone has a handful of counts. Other DNA sequences from this sample encode an identical CDR3 as well. The chain links TRBV29-1 to TRBJ2-6; D may be TRBD1 (5 bases). V was cut by 6 bases and J by 1 base, with 7 bases left in between. This CDR3 is built from 13 residues. Germline V gene data show CDR1 as SQVTM and CDR2 as ANQGSEA. This CDR3 is CSVQGSGANVLTF. The DNA for the CDR3 is TGCAGCGTCCAGGGTTCTGGGGCCAACGTCCTGACTTTC.

This clone was seen more than once but under ten times. Other DNA sequences in the sample encode the same CDR3. The chain couples TRBV29-1 to TRBJ2-1; D gene uncertain. The V gene's germline CDR1 is SQVTM and CDR2 ANQGSEA. Trimming cost V 6 bases and J 5 bases, with 5 bases left between them. The CDR3 covers 10 residues. CDR3: CSVGHNEQFF. The CDR3 region has the DNA TGCAGCGTAGGACACAATGAGCAGTTCTTC.

The J gene is TRBJ2-1, the V gene TRBV30; no reliable D call. Germline V CDR1 and CDR2: GTSNPN, SVGIG (reference sequence). The V end lost 1 base, the J end lost 12 bases, and 10 bases lay between the germline ends. The CDR3 loop spans 11 amino acids. DNA for the CDR3: TGTGCCTGGAGTGATACCTCGCTGCAGTTCTTC. This encodes CAWSDTSLQFF.

In nucleotides, the CDR3 is TGCGCCAGCAGTCAAACACACACAAGGACAGATACGCAGTATTTT. It specifies CASSQTHTRTDTQYF. The chain couples TRBV23-1 to TRBJ2-3; D is unresolved. TRBV23-1 carries the ORF label, with uncertain function. The length of the CDR3 is 15 residues. V lost 2 bases, J lost 3 bases, and 12 bases lay in between.

Regarding this clone: Other DNA sequences in the sample encode the same CDR3. The J gene is TRBJ2-5, the V gene TRBV6-5; D is uncertain. This CDR3 has 13 amino acids. Trimming shortened V by 0 bases and J by 4 bases, and 6 bases separated the two germline ends. In germline, CDR1 is MNHEY, CDR2 SVGAGI. The DNA for the CDR3 is TGTGCCAGCAGTTACTCTGGTCGAGAGACCCAGTACTTC. Its translation: CASSYSGRETQYF.

This clone turned up a few times. V and J are TRBV28 and TRBJ2-7, with D possibly matching TRBD1 (6 bases). CDR1 is MDHEN, CDR2 SYDVKM, per germline. Trimming removed 3 bases from V and 0 bases from J, with 12 bases in between. The CDR3 sequence is 15 residues long. CDR3 in DNA: TGTGCCAGCAGTTTTGCACAGGGCCACTCCTACGAGCAGTACTTC. Translated, it gives CASSFAQGHSYEQYF.

This chain connects TRBV27 to TRBJ1-2; TRBD1 aligns across 8 bases. Germline CDR1 is MNHEY and CDR2 is SMNVEV (reference sequence). The CDR3 runs 15 residues. The J segment lost 3 bases and the V segment lost 6 bases, leaving 9 bases of the junction unmatched. The CDR3 loop is CASSMTGEPYYGYTF. The CDR3 DNA is TGTGCCAGCAGCATGACAGGGGAACCTTACTATGGCTACACCTTC.

This clone was found a few times. This sequence joins TRBV29-1 and TRBJ2-7; tentatively, D is TRBD2 (5 bases). CDR3 length: 12 residues. V was clipped by 7 bases and J by 5 bases, with 15 bases between them. Germline CDR1 reads SQVTM; CDR2 reads ANQGSEA. The CDR3 sequence is CSAEDYLHEQYF. The CDR3 DNA sequence: TGCAGCGCCGAAGACTACCTCCACGAGCAGTACTTC.

This sequence joins TRBV6-5 and TRBJ2-5; D unclear. The CDR3 consists of 16 residues. Germline CDR1 MNHEY, CDR2 SVGAGI. V dropped 0 bases and J dropped 2 bases, with 13 bases sitting between them. The CDR3 here is CASSYSFPPEQETQYF. The DNA of the CDR3 is TGTGCCAGCAGTTACTCCTTTCCGCCCGAACAAGAGACCCAGTACTTC.

The rearrangement joins TRBV29-1 to TRBJ2-1, with no clear D. Germline V gene lookup returns CDR1 SQVTM and CDR2 ANQGSEA. Trimming left V 6 bases short and J 6 bases short, with 15 bases between. The CDR3 is made up of 13 amino acids. This chain's CDR3 is CSVRSGVSNEQFF. CDR3 sequence (DNA): TGCAGCGTCCGGTCCGGCGTCAGCAATGAGCAGTTCTTC.

V is TRBV29-1 and J is TRBJ2-2; D not certain. In germline, CDR1 is SQVTM, CDR2 ANQGSEA. V was trimmed by 4 bases and J by 3 bases, leaving 9 bases between them. CDR3 length: 13 residues. CDR3 DNA: TGCAGCGTTGTGCCTGCAGACACCGGGGAGCTGTTTTTT. This encodes CSVVPADTGELFF.

The table lists this clone with a few counts. V and J are TRBV30 and TRBJ2-7; TRBD1 agrees at 7 bases. The CDR3 runs to 13 residues. V shed 2 bases, J shed 6 bases, and the junction held 7 bases outside the gene matches. Germline CDR1 is GTSNPN and CDR2 is SVGIG (reference sequence). The DNA of the CDR3 is TGTGCCTGGAGTATAGGACAGGCCGGCGAGCAGTACTTC. It specifies CAWSIGQAGEQYF.

The CDR3 is CAFEQGAWETQYF. CDR3 in DNA: TGTGCCTTCGAACAGGGGGCATGGGAGACCCAGTACTTC. The chain links TRBV30 to TRBJ2-5; TRBD1 matches at 9 bases. Unmatched junction bases numbered 8, after V lost 7 bases and J lost 5 bases. Germline V gene lookup returns CDR1 GTSNPN and CDR2 SVGIG (reference sequence). This CDR3 spans 13 amino acids.